These 9 T cell receptor beta chains share one sample of origin, sequenced in a study of T cells in Graves' hyperthyroidism and ophthalmopathy. Template material for amplifying TCR beta CDR3 regions consisted of RNA transcripts. The HTBI primer set drove a first-round RT-PCR of the TCR CDR3. TCRdb fed the multiplex PCR reads into MiXCR, producing one record per CDR3 protein. Among about 420,000 distinct CDR3 sequences, around a sixth were seen once, and the ten largest hold 7.5% to 9%. The sample was blood. The source is a woman aged 18-29 years with Graves' hyperthyroidism.

The table lists this clonotype with many counts. The J gene is TRBJ1-5, the V gene TRBV7-6; D might be TRBD1 (5 bases). V shed 5 bases and J shed 3 bases, with 8 bases lying between them. CDR1 SGHVS and CDR2 FNYEAQ come from the germline V gene. There are 13 residues in the CDR3. CDR3 sequence: CASSGDVNQPQHF. The DNA of the CDR3 is TGTGCCAGCAGCGGGGACGTCAATCAGCCCCAGCATTTT.

Worth noting for this clonotype: The junction shows a germline mismatch at one end, possibly a read error. This chain joins TRBV12-3 or TRBV12-4 and TRBJ1-5; D possibly corresponds to TRBD1 (5 bases). The CDR3 spans 16 residues. In nucleotides, the CDR3 is TGTGCCGGCAGTTTGGGGGGAGTCAGTAGCAATCAGCCCCAGCATTTT. Residues: CAGSLGGVSSNQPQHF.

There are many counts of this clonotype. The gene calls are TRBV12-3 or TRBV12-4 and TRBJ1-5; D is perhaps TRBD1 (5 bases). This CDR3 is built from 19 residues. Trimming shortened V by 3 bases and J by 0 bases, and 21 bases separated the two germline ends. CDR3 nucleotides: TGTGCCAGCAGTTTTTCTAACAGGATGGGTCTGGGTAGCAATCAGCCCCAGCATTTT. It codes for CASSFSNRMGLGSNQPQHF.

There are many counts of this clonotype. The CDR3 bases are TGTGCCAGCAGCCCCTTTAGGACTTCGAGGGAGACCCAGTACTTC. It translates to CASSPFRTSRETQYF. The J gene is TRBJ2-5, the V gene TRBV11-3; maybe TRBD2 (5 bases). Per germline, CDR1 SGHNT and CDR2 YENEEA. CDR3 length equals 15 residues. Trimming left V 5 bases short and J 5 bases short, with 18 bases between.

The genes are TRBV19 and TRBJ2-3; 7 bases align to TRBD1. The DNA end lines up better with TRBJ1-5; the J call may be wrong. Germline V CDR1 and CDR2: LNHDA, SQIVND (reference sequence). CDR3 size: 15 residues. The DNA of the CDR3 is TGTGCCAGTAGTCCAGAGACAGGGTTATCATCGCCCCAGCATTTT. Translated, it gives CASSPETGLSSPQHF.

This clonotype was observed many times. CDR3 sequence (DNA): TGTGCCTGGAGTACAGGTCAGCAAGAGACCCAGTACTTC. This encodes CAWSTGQQETQYF. This chain uses TRBV30 with TRBJ2-5; tentative D call: TRBD1 (5 bases). This CDR3 has 13 residues. Trimming took off 2 bases at V and 2 bases at J, with 9 bases between the two ends. CDR1 is GTSNPN, CDR2 SVGIG, per germline (reference sequence).

This clonotype turned up a few times. The V call is TRBV27, the J call TRBJ2-5; TRBD1 matches 8 bases. The CDR3 extends over 14 amino acids. The V gene's germline CDR1 is MNHEY and CDR2 SMNVEV (reference sequence). The junction had 7 bases not matched to a gene; V was cut back by 6 bases and J by 4 bases. CDR3 nucleotides: TGTGCCAGCAGCTGGGCAGGGGGCGTAGAGACCCAGTACTTC. Its protein product is CASSWAGGVETQYF.

The table lists this clonotype with many counts. The genes are TRBV27 and TRBJ2-1; 7 nucleotides line up with TRBD2. Trimming removed 3 bases from V and 7 bases from J; junction bases left unmatched: 6. The CDR3 contains 14 residues. Germline V gene data show CDR1 as MNHEY and CDR2 as SMNVEV (reference sequence). CDR3 in DNA: TGTGCCAGCAGTTTGAGAAGCGGGATTAATGAGCAGTTCTTC. This translates into CASSLRSGINEQFF.

The chain has TRBV18 and TRBJ2-1; 12 nucleotides match TRBD1. The junction had 12 bases not matched to a gene; V was cut back by 0 bases and J by 12 bases. Germline loops: CDR1 KGHSH, CDR2 LQKENI. The CDR3 length is 17 residues. The CDR3 coding sequence is TGTGCCAGCTCACCACCGGTAGGGACAGGGGGCCCTACAGGGCAGTTCTTC. Its protein is CASSPPVGTGGPTGQFF. The full variable domain, completed using reference TRBV18 and TRBJ2-1, is NAGVMQNPRHLVRRRGQEARLRCSPMKGHSHVYWYRQLPEEGLKFMVYLQKENIIDESGMPKERFSAEFPKEGPSILRIQQVVRGDSAAYFCASSPPVGTGGPTGQFFGPGTRLTVL.